The clone carrying this T cell receptor (beta chain) was seen a handful of times. Its antigen remains unidentified. Trimming removed 4 bases from V and 1 base from J; junction bases left unmatched: 3. The CDR3 is 14 residues long. Germline V lookup: CDR1 DFQATT, CDR2 SNEGSKA (reference sequence). As it was prepared, the TCRbeta library received unique molecular identifiers. Each CDR3 protein gets one entry after TCRdb re-called the PCR reads with MiXCR. There are 700,000 to 850,000 distinct CDR3 sequences in the sample; 16% occur only once, and around 5% lies in the top ten. The sample belongs to a study of T-cell reconstitution after alpha-beta-depleted transplantation in children. Findings and limits, study-wide: Certain patients had high TCRbeta diversity at day 60, and it came from recipient T cells and thymic progenitors that survived. Newly produced T cells mostly accounted for T-cell counts and diversity one year post-transplant. Reportedly, alpha-beta T cells present about two months post-transplant originated from several hundred expanded clones of graft origin.

This TCR was recovered from a male patient between 10 and 17 years old who had a stem cell transplant for acute lymphoblastic leukemia, so the T cells may come from the graft donor. Material: PBMCs, mostly from graft donor cells, obtained 360 days after TCRalphabeta/CD19-depleted stem cell transplant. V usage is TRBV20-1 and J usage is TRBJ2-2; 7 bases map to TRBD1. As DNA, the CDR3 is TGCAGTGCTATGGGGACAGAGAACACCGGGGAGCTGTTTTTT. It is translated as CSAMGTENTGELFF.